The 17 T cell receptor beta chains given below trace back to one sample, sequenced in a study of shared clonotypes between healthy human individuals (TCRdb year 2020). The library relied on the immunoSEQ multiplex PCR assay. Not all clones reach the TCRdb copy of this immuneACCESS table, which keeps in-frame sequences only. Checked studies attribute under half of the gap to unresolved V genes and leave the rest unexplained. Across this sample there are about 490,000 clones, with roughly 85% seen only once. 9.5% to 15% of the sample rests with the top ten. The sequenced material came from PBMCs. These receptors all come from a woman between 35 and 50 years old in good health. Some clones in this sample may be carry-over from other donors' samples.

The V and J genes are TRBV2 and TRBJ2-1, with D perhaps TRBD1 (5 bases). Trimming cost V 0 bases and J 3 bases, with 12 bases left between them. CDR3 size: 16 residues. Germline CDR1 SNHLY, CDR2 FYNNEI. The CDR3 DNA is TGTGCCAGCAGTGAAGCGGGGCCGGCCGGCTACAATGAGCAGTTCTTC. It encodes CASSEAGPAGYNEQFF.

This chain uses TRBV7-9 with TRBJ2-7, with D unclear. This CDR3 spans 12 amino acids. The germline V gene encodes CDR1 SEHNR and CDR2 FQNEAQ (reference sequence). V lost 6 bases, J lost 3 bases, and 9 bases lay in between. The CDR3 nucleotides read TGTGCCAGCAGGTCGACCATCTACGAGCAGTACTTC. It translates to CASRSTIYEQYF.

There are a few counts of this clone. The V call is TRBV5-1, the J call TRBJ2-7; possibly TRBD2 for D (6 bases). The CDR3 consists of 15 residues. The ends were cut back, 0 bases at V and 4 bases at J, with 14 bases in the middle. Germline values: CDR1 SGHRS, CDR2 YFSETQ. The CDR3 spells CASSLVSGVGYEQYF. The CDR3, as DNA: TGCGCCAGCAGCTTGGTTTCGGGAGTGGGGTACGAGCAGTACTTC.

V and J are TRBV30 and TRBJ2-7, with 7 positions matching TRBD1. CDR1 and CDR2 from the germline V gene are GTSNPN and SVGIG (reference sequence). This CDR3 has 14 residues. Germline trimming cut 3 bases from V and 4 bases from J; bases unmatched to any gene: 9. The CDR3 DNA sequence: TGTGCCTGGAGGGCACCGGGACAGTTATACGAGCAGTACTTC. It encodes CAWRAPGQLYEQYF.

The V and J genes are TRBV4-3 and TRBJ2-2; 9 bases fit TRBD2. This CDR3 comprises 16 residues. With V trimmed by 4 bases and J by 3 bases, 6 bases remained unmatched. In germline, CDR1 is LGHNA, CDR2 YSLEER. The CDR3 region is CASSRFGGRDTGELFF. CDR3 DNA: TGCGCCAGCAGCCGGTTTGGCGGGAGGGACACCGGGGAGCTGTTTTTT.

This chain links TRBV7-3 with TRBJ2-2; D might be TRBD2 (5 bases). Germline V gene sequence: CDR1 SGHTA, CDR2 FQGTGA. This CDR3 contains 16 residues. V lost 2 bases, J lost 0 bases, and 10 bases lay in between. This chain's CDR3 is CASSLYSGANTGELFF. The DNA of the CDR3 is TGTGCCAGCAGCTTATACAGCGGAGCGAACACCGGGGAGCTGTTTTTT.

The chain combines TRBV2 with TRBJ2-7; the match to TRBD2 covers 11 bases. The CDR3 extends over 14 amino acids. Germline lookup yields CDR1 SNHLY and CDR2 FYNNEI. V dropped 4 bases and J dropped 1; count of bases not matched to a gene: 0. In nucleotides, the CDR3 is TGTGCCAGCAGTGCTAGCGGGGGGTCCTACGAGCAGTACTTC. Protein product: CASSASGGSYEQYF.

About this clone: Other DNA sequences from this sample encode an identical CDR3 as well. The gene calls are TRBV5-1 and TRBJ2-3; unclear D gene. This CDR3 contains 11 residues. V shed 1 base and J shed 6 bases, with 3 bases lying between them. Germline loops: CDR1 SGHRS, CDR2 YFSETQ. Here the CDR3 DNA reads TGCGCCAGCAGCTTGTTGGATACGCAGTATTTT. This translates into CASSLLDTQYF.

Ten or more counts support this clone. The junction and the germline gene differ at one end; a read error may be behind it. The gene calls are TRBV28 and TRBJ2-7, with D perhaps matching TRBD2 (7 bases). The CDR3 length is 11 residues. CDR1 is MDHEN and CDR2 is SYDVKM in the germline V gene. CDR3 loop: CASRGGASPNF. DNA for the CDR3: TGTGCCAGCAGGGGGGGGGCCTCTCCGAACTTC.

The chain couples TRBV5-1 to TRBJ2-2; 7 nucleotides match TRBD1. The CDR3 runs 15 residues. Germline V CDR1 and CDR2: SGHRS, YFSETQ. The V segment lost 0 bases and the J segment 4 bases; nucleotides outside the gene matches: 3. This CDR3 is CASSLGGQTTGELFF. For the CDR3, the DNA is TGCGCCAGCAGCTTGGGGGGACAGACCACCGGGGAGCTGTTTTTT.

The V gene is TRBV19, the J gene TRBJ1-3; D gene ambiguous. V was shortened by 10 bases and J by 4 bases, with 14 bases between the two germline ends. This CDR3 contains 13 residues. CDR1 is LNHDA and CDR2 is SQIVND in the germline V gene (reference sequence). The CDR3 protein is CATSESYGNTIYF. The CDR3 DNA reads TGTGCCACCAGCGAGAGTTACGGAAACACCATATATTTT.

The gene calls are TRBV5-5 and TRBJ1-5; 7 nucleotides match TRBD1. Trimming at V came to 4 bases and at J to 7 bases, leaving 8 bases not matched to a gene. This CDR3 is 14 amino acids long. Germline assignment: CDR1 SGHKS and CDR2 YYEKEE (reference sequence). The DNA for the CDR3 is TGTGCCAGCAGCCTAAGACAGGGTGGGCAGCCCCAGCATTTT. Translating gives CASSLRQGGQPQHF. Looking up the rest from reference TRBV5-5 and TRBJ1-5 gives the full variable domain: DAGVTQSPTHLIKTRGQQVTLRCSPISGHKSVSWYQQVLGQGPQFIFQYYEKEERGRGNFPDRFSARQFPNYSSELNVNALLLGDSALYLCASSLRQGGQPQHFGDGTRLSIL.

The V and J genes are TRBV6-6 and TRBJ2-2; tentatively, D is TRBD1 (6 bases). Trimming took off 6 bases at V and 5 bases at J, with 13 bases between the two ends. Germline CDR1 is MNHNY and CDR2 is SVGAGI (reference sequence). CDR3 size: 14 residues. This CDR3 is CASRTGDTTGELFF. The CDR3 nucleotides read TGTGCCAGCAGGACTGGGGACACAACCGGGGAGCTGTTTTTT.

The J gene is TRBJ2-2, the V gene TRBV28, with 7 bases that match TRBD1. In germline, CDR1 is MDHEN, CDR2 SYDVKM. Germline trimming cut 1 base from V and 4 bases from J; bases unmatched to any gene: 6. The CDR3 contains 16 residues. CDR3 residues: CASSLYRTGGTGELFF. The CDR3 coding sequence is TGTGCCAGCAGTTTATACAGGACAGGAGGCACCGGGGAGCTGTTTTTT.

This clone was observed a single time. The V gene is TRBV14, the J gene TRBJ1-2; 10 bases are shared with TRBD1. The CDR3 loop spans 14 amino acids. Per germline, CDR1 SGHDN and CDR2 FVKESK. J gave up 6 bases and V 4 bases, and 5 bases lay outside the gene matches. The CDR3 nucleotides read TGTGCCAGCAGCCGCGCCGACAGGGGGCATGGCTACACCTTC. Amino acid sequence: CASSRADRGHGYTF.

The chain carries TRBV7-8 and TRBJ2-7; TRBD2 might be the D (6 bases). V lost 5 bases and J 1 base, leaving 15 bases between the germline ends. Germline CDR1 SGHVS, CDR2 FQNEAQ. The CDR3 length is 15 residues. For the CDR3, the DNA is TGTGCCAGCAGCCTCACTGGGGGGTCTTCCTACGAGCAGTACTTC. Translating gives CASSLTGGSSYEQYF.

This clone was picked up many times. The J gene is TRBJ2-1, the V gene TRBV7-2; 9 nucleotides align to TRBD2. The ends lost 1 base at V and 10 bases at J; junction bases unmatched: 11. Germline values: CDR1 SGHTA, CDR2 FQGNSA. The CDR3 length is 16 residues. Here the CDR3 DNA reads TGTGCCAGCAGCTTAGTAGCGACTAGCGGATTAGGGGAGCAGTTCTTC. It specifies CASSLVATSGLGEQFF.